The rows below give T cell receptor beta chains drawn from one sample of a study of blood T cell repertoires in COVID-19. Sequencing used immunoSEQ multiplex PCR; TCRdb keeps in-frame clones, though not all of them. The sample contains about 130,000 clones, about 77% of which appear only once. Sequencing was done on a sample of peripheral blood. The receptors shown here come from a man at least 80 years old with acute or convalescent COVID-19. Both conserved end residues are part of each CDR3. The D gene is left open where the match is weak. The size of a clone is reported for some rows only, either as once, few or many, or as a class for expanded clones.

>TRBV2|NA|TRBJ2-7|14|NA
TGTGCCAGCAGTGGGGTAGGGGGGGGTCCCGAGCAGTACTTC
CASSGVGGGPEQYF
>TRBV19|NA|TRBJ1-6|15|NA
TGTGCCAGTAGTATGGCGGCAGGGGAAGGCTCACCCCTCCACTTT
CASSMAAGEGSPLHF
>TRBV7-3|NA|TRBJ2-5|13|NA
TGTGCCAGCAGCTTCGGCGGCCAAGAGACCCAGTACTTC
CASSFGGQETQYF
>TRBV5-1|once|TRBJ2-5|15|NA
TGCGCCAGCAGCTTGTGGGCGGGCCACCAAGAGACCCAGTACTTC
CASSLWAGHQETQYF
>TRBV7-8|NA|TRBJ2-1|16|NA
TGTGCCAGCAGCTTAGCAGGGGCGAATCTGTACAATGAGCAGTTCTTC
CASSLAGANLYNEQFF
>TRBV5-6|NA|TRBJ2-7|13|NA
TGTGCCAGCAGCTTGGACACAGCCTACGAGCAGTACTTC
CASSLDTAYEQYF
>TRBV9|NA|TRBJ2-2|17|TRBD1
TGTGCCAGCAGTCACCGGGACAGAGGGTTGGACACCGGGGAGCTGTTTTTT
CASSHRDRGLDTGELFF
>TRBV6-5|once|TRBJ1-3|15|NA
TGTGCCAGCAGCTACGTAGGGGGTTCTGGAAACACCATATATTTT
CASSYVGGSGNTIYF
>TRBV5-4|NA|TRBJ1-3|15|NA
TGTGCCAGCAGCTTGGGAGGTAACTCTGGAAACACCATATATTTT
CASSLGGNSGNTIYF
>TRBV4-3|few|TRBJ1-6|16|NA
TGCGCCAGCAGCCAAAGGGTCCAGGGTAGTAATTCACCCCTCCACTTT
CASSQRVQGSNSPLHF
>TRBV28|NA|TRBJ1-5|15|NA
TGTGCCAGCAGCCCAACAGTGACATACAATCAGCCCCAGCATTTT
CASSPTVTYNQPQHF
>TRBV21-1|NA|TRBJ2-2|15|NA
TGTGCCAGCAGCACGACAGATACGAACACCGGGGAGCTGTTTTTT
CASSTTDTNTGELFF
>TRBV29-1|NA|TRBJ2-7|13|NA
TGCAGCGTTGAATATACACCGGGGGACGAGCAGTACTTC
CSVEYTPGDEQYF
>TRBV20-1|NA|TRBJ2-1|11|NA
TGCAGCGGGGTCTCCTACAATGAGCAGTTCTTC
CSGVSYNEQFF
>TRBV30|NA|TRBJ2-4|13|TRBD1
TGTGCCTGGACCCGGGACAGCAAAAACATTCAGTACTTC
CAWTRDSKNIQYF
>TRBV11-2|few|TRBJ2-5|13|NA
TGTGCCAGCAGCTTAGGACAAGTAGAGACCCAGTACTTC
CASSLGQVETQYF
>TRBV5-1|once|TRBJ2-3|15|TRBD2
TGCGCCAGCAGCATATCCGCGGGGGGGGCTGGTACGCAGTATTTT
CASSISAGGAGTQYF
>TRBV18|many|TRBJ1-2|15|TRBD1
TGTGCCAGCTCAGCGGGACAGGGGCAGAGCTATGGCTACACCTTC
CASSAGQGQSYGYTF
>TRBV5-1|NA|TRBJ2-3|16|TRBD2
TGCGCCAGCAGCGTGGGACTAGCGGCTTCCACAGATACGCAGTATTTT
CASSVGLAASTDTQYF
>TRBV9|NA|TRBJ2-2|14|TRBD1
TGTGCCAGCAGCGTAGCCGGGACAGCCGGGGAGCTGTTTTTT
CASSVAGTAGELFF
>TRBV11-2|few|TRBJ2-7|15|TRBD1
TGTGCCAGCAGCTCCTACACCGGACAGGGAGCCGAGCAGTACTTC
CASSSYTGQGAEQYF
>TRBV10-3|NA|TRBJ1-3|12|NA
TGTGCCATCAGTGATGAGTCGAACACCATATATTTT
CAISDESNTIYF
>TRBV5-1|few|TRBJ2-7|14|NA
TGCGCCAGCAGCTTGGCCTTGTCGGCCTACGAGCAGTACTTC
CASSLALSAYEQYF
>TRBV3-1/TRBV3-2|few|TRBJ1-3|16|TRBD1
TGTGCCAGCAGCCAATTGACAGGGTTCTCTGGAAACACCATATATTTT
CASSQLTGFSGNTIYF
>TRBV7-9|few|TRBJ2-3|16|TRBD1
TGTGCCAGCACCGACCCGGGACAGGGGGCTTTCGATACGCAGTATTTT
CASTDPGQGAFDTQYF
>TRBV2|NA|TRBJ2-1|13|TRBD2
TGTGCCAGAGGGACTAGCGGGGGGAATGAGCAGTTCTTC
CARGTSGGNEQFF
>TRBV27|NA|TRBJ1-6|15|TRBD1
TGTGCCACTCAAACGACAGGGAGGTCGGATTCACCCCTCCACTTT
CATQTTGRSDSPLHF
>TRBV27|NA|TRBJ1-1|13|TRBD1
TGTGCCACCTTCAGACAGGGCACCACTGAAGCTTTCTTT
CATFRQGTTEAFF
>TRBV27|NA|TRBJ1-1|13|TRBD1
TGTGCCAGCATCCGACAGGGCGGGGGGCAAGCTTTCTTT
CASIRQGGGQAFF
>TRBV5-1|NA|TRBJ2-2|15|NA
TGCGCCAGCAGCTTGGCCGAAGCCTTCACCGGGGAGCTGTTTTTT
CASSLAEAFTGELFF
>TRBV5-6|NA|TRBJ2-7|14|TRBD1
TGTGCCAGCAGCGTGGGACAGGGAAACTACGAGCAGTACTTC
CASSVGQGNYEQYF
>TRBV5-4|NA|TRBJ2-5|13|NA
TGTGCCAGCAGCTCCAGGGTGGAGGAGACCCAGTACTTC
CASSSRVEETQYF
>TRBV5-1|NA|TRBJ1-1|14|NA
TGCGCCAGCAGCTTGGAGGTTACGGGGACTGAAGCTTTCTTT
CASSLEVTGTEAFF
>TRBV13|NA|TRBJ2-2|15|NA
TGTGCCAGCAGCCTAAGGACTCGCAGCCTTGGGGAGCTGTTTTTT
CASSLRTRSLGELFF
>TRBV6-5|NA|TRBJ2-1|15|NA
TGTGCCAGCAGTTTCCCAGGGAACTCCTACAATGAGCAGTTCTTC
CASSFPGNSYNEQFF
>TRBV29-1|NA|TRBJ2-5|12|TRBD1
TGCAGCTTCAGGGGGCTATTGGAGACCCAGTACTTC
CSFRGLLETQYF
>TRBV5-1|NA|TRBJ2-7|12|NA
TGCGCCAGCAGCTTGGATGTCGGGGAGCAGTACTTC
CASSLDVGEQYF
>TRBV20-1|NA|TRBJ2-7|15|TRBD1
TGCAGTGCTAGTGACCCCGGGACAGCCTACTACGAGCAGTACTTC
CSASDPGTAYYEQYF
>TRBV25-1|NA|TRBJ1-6|12|NA
TGTGCCAGCAGTGCCACAGGGTCACCCCTCCACTTT
CASSATGSPLHF
>TRBV6-5|many|TRBJ2-7|14|TRBD2
TGTGCCAGCAGGAGACTAGCGGGTGCAGACGAGCAGTACTTC
CASRRLAGADEQYF
>TRBV5-4|NA|TRBJ2-1|15|TRBD2
TGTGCCAGCAGCCCCAGTAGCGGGGTGTACAATGAGCAGTTCTTC
CASSPSSGVYNEQFF
>TRBV3-1/TRBV3-2|once|TRBJ1-3|15|NA
TGTGCCAGCAGCCGAAACGAGGACAGTGGAAACACCATATATTTT
CASSRNEDSGNTIYF
>TRBV29-1|NA|TRBJ2-5|12|NA
TGCAGCGTTCGTAAGGCGGGGGAGACCCAGTACTTC
CSVRKAGETQYF
>TRBV7-9|few|TRBJ2-7|14|TRBD1
TGTGCCAGCAGCAGGGACAGGGGAACCTACGAGCAGTACTTC
CASSRDRGTYEQYF
>TRBV29-1|NA|TRBJ2-5|12|TRBD2
TGCAGCGTTCGGTCGGGGGGAGAGACCCAGTACTTC
CSVRSGGETQYF
>TRBV30|once|TRBJ1-6|15|TRBD1
TGTGCCTGGAGTGTTTTAGTCCAGGGGGATTCACCCCTCCACTTT
CAWSVLVQGDSPLHF
>TRBV30|NA|TRBJ1-1|12|NA
TGTGCCTGGGGGGGCACAAGAGCCGAAGCTTTCTTT
CAWGGTRAEAFF
>TRBV18|NA|TRBJ2-3|16|NA
TGTGCCAGCTCACCACCGGCCAGGGGGGGCACAGATACGCAGTATTTT
CASSPPARGGTDTQYF
>TRBV27|NA|TRBJ1-4|15|NA
TGTGCCAGCAGGTCCTTAAGGACAGCGAATGAAAAACTGTTTTTT
CASRSLRTANEKLFF
>TRBV6-5|NA|TRBJ2-1|15|TRBD1
TGTGCCAGCAGGGGCGACAGGGGACAATACAATGAGCAGTTCTTC
CASRGDRGQYNEQFF
>TRBV2|NA|TRBJ1-2|15|NA
TGTGCCAGCAGTGAGGGGCATGGCAGCAGCTATGGCTACACCTTC
CASSEGHGSSYGYTF
>TRBV7-2|NA|TRBJ1-1|12|NA
TGTGCCAGCAGCCCCTACAGGACTGAAGCTTTCTTT
CASSPYRTEAFF